These T cell receptor beta chains were read from a single sample in a study of cytomegalovirus exposure and HLA in healthy donors. This table comes from immunoSEQ multiplex PCR, and its TCRdb copy is limited to in-frame clones, with some not included. The sample holds roughly 79,000 clones. The sequencing sample was made of PBMCs. All receptors come from a man between 25 and 39 years old in good health and CMV-seronegative. Both conserved end residues are part of each CDR3. Fields, in order: D gene, V gene, J gene, CDR3 DNA, CDR3 protein. D genes are given only for firm matches.

.,TRBV5-4,TRBJ2-1,TGTGCCAGCAGCTTGGAACTCAGGGGCCTAAGGGGCAATGAGCAGTTCTTC,CASSLELRGLRGNEQFF
.,TRBV30,TRBJ2-1,TGTGCCTGGAGCGGGAGCTCCTACAATGAGCAGTTCTTC,CAWSGSSYNEQFF
TRBD1,TRBV4-1,TRBJ2-2,TGCGCCAGCAGCCCATGGGACAGGGCCACCGGGGAGCTGTTTTTT,CASSPWDRATGELFF
.,TRBV4-2,TRBJ1-1,TGTGCCAGCAGCCAAGCAACCAGTGAGAACACTGAAGCTTTCTTT,CASSQATSENTEAFF
TRBD2,TRBV4-3,TRBJ2-1,TGCGCCAGCAGCCAAGACCCTAGCGGAAGCCACAATGAGCAGTTCTTC,CASSQDPSGSHNEQFF
.,TRBV7-9,TRBJ2-1,TGTGCCAGCAGCTTATCCGGGGTTCCAAATAATGAGCAGTTCTTC,CASSLSGVPNNEQFF
TRBD1,TRBV15,TRBJ1-6,TGTGCCACCAGCAGGGACAGGGTCTATAATTCACCCCTCCACTTT,CATSRDRVYNSPLHF
.,TRBV4-1,TRBJ1-1,TGCGCCAGCAAGATCCGCAGGTCTAACACTGAAGCTTTCTTT,CASKIRRSNTEAFF
TRBD2,TRBV5-6,TRBJ2-1,TGTGCCAGCAGCTTCCTACTTGGGGGACTAGCGGGAGGGAGGCATGAGCAGTTCTTC,CASSFLLGGLAGGRHEQFF
TRBD1,TRBV12-5,TRBJ2-5,TGTGCTAGTGGGAAGGGACAGGGGCACCAAGAGACCCAGTACTTC,CASGKGQGHQETQYF
TRBD1,TRBV6-1,TRBJ1-3,TGTGCCAGCAGTGAAGCCCCGGACAGGGCAGGAAACACCATATATTTT,CASSEAPDRAGNTIYF
TRBD1,TRBV4-2,TRBJ1-2,TGTGCCAGCAGCCAAGATCAAGGACAGGGGCATTTGGGGGGCTACACCTTC,CASSQDQGQGHLGGYTF
.,TRBV11-3,TRBJ1-1,TGTGCCAGCAGCTTCAGACAGGACACTGAAGCTTTCTTT,CASSFRQDTEAFF
.,TRBV11-3,TRBJ2-7,TGTGCCAGCAGCTTAGATTACGGGAGCTCCGAGCAGTACTTC,CASSLDYGSSEQYF
.,TRBV11-2,TRBJ1-2,TGTGCCAGCAGCTCTTCCGCGGGGGCGGACGGCTACACCTTC,CASSSSAGADGYTF
TRBD1,TRBV11-2,TRBJ1-1,TGTGCCAGCAGCTTAGATCAGAGGGGGCTTAACACTGAAGCTTTCTTT,CASSLDQRGLNTEAFF
TRBD2,TRBV11-2,TRBJ2-1,TGTGCCAGCAGCTTAGATCTCGCGGGAGTCGTCGGGGAGCAGTTCTTC,CASSLDLAGVVGEQFF
TRBD1,TRBV18,TRBJ1-5,TGTGCCAGCTCACCAATACAGGTACAGGGGCAGCCCCAGCATTTT,CASSPIQVQGQPQHF
TRBD1,TRBV6-4,TRBJ2-2,TGTGCCAGCAGCCGGACAGGGGAGACCGGGGAGCTGTTTTTT,CASSRTGETGELFF
.,TRBV7-9,TRBJ1-4,TGTGCCAGCAGCTTAGCGACTGGGAGGATCGATGCAACTAATGAAAAACTGTTTTTT,CASSLATGRIDATNEKLFF
TRBD1,TRBV29-1,TRBJ2-3,TGCAGCGTCCAGGACAGGGGATTCACAGATACGCAGTATTTT,CSVQDRGFTDTQYF
TRBD2,TRBV6-5,TRBJ2-1,TGTGCCAGCAGTTATGGCCTAGCGGAAAAGCAGTTCTTC,CASSYGLAEKQFF
.,TRBV6-5,TRBJ2-7,TGTGCCAGCAGTTACTCTGGCCACGGAGCCTACGAGCAGTACTTC,CASSYSGHGAYEQYF
.,TRBV12-5,TRBJ1-1,TGTGCTAGTGGTTTAGGAGGATACACTGAAGCTTTCTTT,CASGLGGYTEAFF
.,TRBV29-1,TRBJ2-2,TGCAGCGGACGCCGGGACACTCGGAACACCGGGGAGCTGTTTTTT,CSGRRDTRNTGELFF
TRBD1,TRBV28,TRBJ2-7,TGTGCCAGCAGTCTCCAGGACAGGGGGCCTCACGAGCAGTACTTC,CASSLQDRGPHEQYF
.,TRBV7-9,TRBJ2-4,TGTGCCAGCAGCTTAAAGCGACTGGGTAAAAACATTCAGTACTTC,CASSLKRLGKNIQYF
TRBD1,TRBV10-3,TRBJ1-2,TGTGCCATCAGTGACCCCCGGGCAGGGGGCTTTTTAGGTGGCTACACCTTC,CAISDPRAGGFLGGYTF
.,TRBV9,TRBJ1-1,TGTGCCAGCAGCGTACGGGTTAACACTGAAGCTTTCTTT,CASSVRVNTEAFF
TRBD2,TRBV18,TRBJ2-6,TGTGCCAGCTCACCCTTATCACTAGCGGGAAGCTCTGGGGCCAACGTCCTGACTTTC,CASSPLSLAGSSGANVLTF
.,TRBV9,TRBJ1-2,TGTGCCAGCAGCGTAGGCGGCCTTAACTATGGCTACACCTTC,CASSVGGLNYGYTF
.,TRBV18,TRBJ1-1,TGTGCCAGCTCACCACGACTGGATGGCACTGAAGCTTTCTTT,CASSPRLDGTEAFF
.,TRBV15,TRBJ2-5,TGTGCCACCAGCAGAGGGACACGTGGGACCCAGTACTTC,CATSRGTRGTQYF
TRBD2,TRBV7-2,TRBJ2-1,TGTGCCAGCAGCTTCATAGCGGGGGTTTACAATGAGCAGTTCTTC,CASSFIAGVYNEQFF
.,TRBV11-3,TRBJ2-7,TGTGCCAGCAGCTTAACAACCGCGGGGGAGCAGTACTTC,CASSLTTAGEQYF
TRBD2,TRBV6-4,TRBJ2-3,TGTGCCAGCAGCTCCTCCGGGACTAGCGGCCCAGATACGCAGTATTTT,CASSSSGTSGPDTQYF
.,TRBV21-1,TRBJ2-5,TGTGCCAGCAGCAAGACAGGACGGGGGGTAGAGACCCAGTACTTC,CASSKTGRGVETQYF
.,TRBV4-2,TRBJ1-2,TGTGCCAGCAGCCAAGAGGGCAGAAACTATGGCTACACCTTC,CASSQEGRNYGYTF
.,TRBV6-1,TRBJ1-1,TGTGCCAGCAGTGAATCAAGGAGGGGAGGGGCTGAAGCTTTCTTT,CASSESRRGGAEAFF
TRBD2,TRBV4-1,TRBJ2-3,TGCGCCAGCAGCCAAGGCGTAATCATAGCGGGAGGGACAGATACGCAGTATTTT,CASSQGVIIAGGTDTQYF
.,TRBV29-1,TRBJ2-2,TGCAGCGTTGAGCGAGTTTCGCGACTAAGACAAGAAGGGAGCACCGGGGAGCTGTTTTTT,CSVERVSRLRQEGSTGELFF
TRBD1,TRBV11-3,TRBJ1-1,TGTGCCAGCAGCCAATCGACAGGGGCGAACACTGAAGCTTTCTTT,CASSQSTGANTEAFF
TRBD2,TRBV5-1,TRBJ2-3,TGCGCCAGCAGGCGGGGGGAGACAGATACGCAGTATTTT,CASRRGETDTQYF
TRBD1,TRBV5-1,TRBJ1-4,TGCGCCAGCAGCCCCGGGACAGGAGATGAAAAACTGTTTTTT,CASSPGTGDEKLFF
.,TRBV18,TRBJ2-3,TGTGCCAGCTCACCAGGGTCTAGCCGTCAAGATACGCAGTATTTT,CASSPGSSRQDTQYF
.,TRBV10-3,TRBJ2-2,TGTGCCATCCGACAGGATATGAACACCGGGGAGCTGTTTTTT,CAIRQDMNTGELFF
.,TRBV30,TRBJ1-5,TGTGCCTGGAGTGTGCTAGGAGCTGGTAATCAGCCCCAGCATTTT,CAWSVLGAGNQPQHF
TRBD1,TRBV29-1,TRBJ1-4,TGCAGCGTTGCCACGGGACAGGGGGGTGAAAAACTGTTTTTT,CSVATGQGGEKLFF
TRBD1,TRBV30,TRBJ2-4,TGTGCCTGGGGACAGGGGGTCCAAAACATTCAGTACTTC,CAWGQGVQNIQYF
.,TRBV6-1,TRBJ1-2,TGTGCCAGCAGTGACTTCTCCTACACCTTC,CASSDFSYTF
.,TRBV25-1,TRBJ2-1,TGTGCCAGCAGTACAGTGAATGAGCAGTTCTTC,CASSTVNEQFF
.,TRBV4-2,TRBJ1-1,TGTGCCAGCAGCCAAGAGACGACCCCGGGGGAGGCTTTCTTT,CASSQETTPGEAFF
.,TRBV7-8,TRBJ1-5,TGTGCCAGCAGCTTAGGGAGGGCAGGCGAACAGCCCCAGCATTTT,CASSLGRAGEQPQHF
.,TRBV10-3,TRBJ1-2,TGTGCCATCAGTGAGCGGTCGGTAGGCTACACCTTC,CAISERSVGYTF